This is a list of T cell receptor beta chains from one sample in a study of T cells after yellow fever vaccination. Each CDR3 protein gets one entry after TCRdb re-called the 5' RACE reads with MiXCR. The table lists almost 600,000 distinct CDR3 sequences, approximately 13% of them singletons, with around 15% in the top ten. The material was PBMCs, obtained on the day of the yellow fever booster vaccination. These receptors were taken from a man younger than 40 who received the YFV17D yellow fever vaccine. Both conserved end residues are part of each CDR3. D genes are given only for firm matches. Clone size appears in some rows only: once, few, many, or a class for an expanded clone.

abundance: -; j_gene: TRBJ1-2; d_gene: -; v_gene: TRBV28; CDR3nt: TGTGCCAGCAGTATAGGGCCCCGATCCGGGTCTCACTACACCTTC; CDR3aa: CASSIGPRSGSHYTF
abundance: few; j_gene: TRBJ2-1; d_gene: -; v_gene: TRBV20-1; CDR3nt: TGCAGTGCTAGCAGGCGGGATAGGAGCTCCTACAATGAGCAGTTCTTC; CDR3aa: CSASRRDRSSYNEQFF
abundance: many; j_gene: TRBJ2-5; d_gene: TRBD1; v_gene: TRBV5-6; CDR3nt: TGTGCCAGCAGCCCGTGGACAGGAGAAGAGACCCAGTACTTC; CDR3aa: CASSPWTGEETQYF
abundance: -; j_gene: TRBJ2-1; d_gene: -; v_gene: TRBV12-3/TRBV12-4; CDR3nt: TGTGCCAGCAGTAGGGACCCGAACAATGAGCAGTTCTTC; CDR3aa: CASSRDPNNEQFF
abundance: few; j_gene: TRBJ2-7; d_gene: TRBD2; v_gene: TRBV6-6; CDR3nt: TGTGCCAGCAGTTACGAGACCGGGACTAGCGTAGACTTC; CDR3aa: CASSYETGTSVDF
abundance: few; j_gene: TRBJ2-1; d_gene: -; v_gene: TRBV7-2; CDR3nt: TGTGCCAGCAGATCCGGAAGGGTGATGGAGCAGTTCTTC; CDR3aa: CASRSGRVMEQFF
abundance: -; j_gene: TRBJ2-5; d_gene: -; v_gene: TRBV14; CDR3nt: TGTGCCAGCAGCCAACGTTCCTACAGATACCAAGAGACCCAGTACTTC; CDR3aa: CASSQRSYRYQETQYF
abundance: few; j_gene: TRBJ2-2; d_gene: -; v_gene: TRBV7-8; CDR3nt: TGTGCCAGCAGCTTAGCGGGAACTAGCATGAACACCGGGGAGCTGTTTTTT; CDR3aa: CASSLAGTSMNTGELFF
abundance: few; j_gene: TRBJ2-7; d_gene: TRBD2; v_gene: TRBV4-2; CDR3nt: TGTGCCAGCAGCCCCCTGGCTTTGACTAGCGCCTACGAGCAGTACTTC; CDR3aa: CASSPLALTSAYEQYF
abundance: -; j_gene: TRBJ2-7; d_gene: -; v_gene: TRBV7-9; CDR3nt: TGTGCCAGCAGCTTAGAATCCTTCTCCTACGAGCAGTACTTC; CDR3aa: CASSLESFSYEQYF
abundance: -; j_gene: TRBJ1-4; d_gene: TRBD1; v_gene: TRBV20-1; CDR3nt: TGCAGTGGACAGGGGGCCCGGGAGGAAAAACTGTTTTTT; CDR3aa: CSGQGAREEKLFF
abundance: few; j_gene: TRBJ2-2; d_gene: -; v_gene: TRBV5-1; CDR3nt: TGCGCCAGCAGCTTGGATAGGGTGGAGTACACCGGGGAGCTGTTTTTT; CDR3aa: CASSLDRVEYTGELFF
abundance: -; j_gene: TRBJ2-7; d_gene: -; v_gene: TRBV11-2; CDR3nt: TGTGCCAGCAGCTTAGGACGTCCCTCCTCCTACGAGCAGTACTTC; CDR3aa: CASSLGRPSSYEQYF
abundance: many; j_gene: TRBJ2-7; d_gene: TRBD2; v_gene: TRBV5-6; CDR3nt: TGTGCCAGCAGCTTACTAGCGGGACGGAGAGAGCAGTACTTC; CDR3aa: CASSLLAGRREQYF
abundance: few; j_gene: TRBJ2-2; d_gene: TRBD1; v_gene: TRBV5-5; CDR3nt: TGTGCCAGCAGCTTAAGGGACAGCATTTTGCGGGAGCTGTTTTTT; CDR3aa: CASSLRDSILRELFF
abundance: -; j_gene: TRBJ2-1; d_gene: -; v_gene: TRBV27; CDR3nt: TGTGCCAGCAGTTTAGGACACAGCCCCTCAGAGCAGTTCTTC; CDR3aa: CASSLGHSPSEQFF